This T cell receptor beta chain was observed in a study of T-cell reconstitution after alpha-beta-depleted transplantation in children. Findings of the study overall: Several hundred rapidly expanded clones from non-depleted graft cells reportedly supplied alpha-beta T cells about two months post-transplant. After transplant, high TCRbeta diversity at day 60 in some patients arose from surviving recipient T cells and thymic progenitors. Newly produced T cells mostly accounted for T-cell counts and diversity one year post-transplant.

This clonotype came up many times. No antigen is known for it. The TCRbeta library was prepared with unique molecular identifiers. MiXCR, run by TCRdb on the PCR reads, gives a single entry per CDR3 protein. Of 780,000 or so distinct CDR3 sequences in the sample, around 17% are singletons; the top ten hold just under 5%. Germline V lookup: CDR1 MNHEY, CDR2 SMNVEV (reference sequence). The CDR3 is 14 amino acids. Deletions cut 5 bases from V and 4 bases from J, with 14 bases between. The specimen was PBMCs, mostly from graft donor cells, collected 360 days after TCRalphabeta/CD19-depleted stem cell transplant. This clonotype originated in a male patient younger than 18 who had a stem cell transplant for acute lymphoblastic leukemia, so the T cells may come from the graft donor. This rearrangement joins TRBV27 to TRBJ1-2; tentative D call: TRBD1 (6 bases). CDR3 coding DNA: TGTGCCAGCAGTACCAACAGGGCACGCTATGGCTACACCTTC. Its translation: CASSTNRARYGYTF.